Here is one TCR beta chain with its context. The CDR3 consists of 13 residues. Germline V gene lookup returns CDR1 MDHEN and CDR2 SYDVKM. The V end was cut by 3 bases, the J end by 12 bases, with 18 bases between. Over several immunoSEQ plates, each subset's genomic DNA was distributed in even portions. Profiled with immunoSEQ multiplex PCR; TCRdb holds only in-frame clones, not every one. The data contain roughly 490,000 clones, around three quarters of them seen just once; the ten biggest clones take up about 12%. These data come from a study of shared clonotypes between healthy human individuals. Study in general: Participating donors consisted of a couple of women and three men aged 18 to 49.

The origin of this receptor is a woman aged 40 to 49 in good health. Some clones in this sample may be carry-over from other donors' samples. The specimen sequenced was PBMCs. J is TRBJ2-7 and V is TRBV28, with D perhaps TRBD2 (6 bases). The CDR3 DNA reads TGTGCCAGCAGTTTGCGCTGGGGGGAGCTTCTGTACTTC. Translating it yields CASSLRWGELLYF.